The sequence of this T cell receptor beta chain was determined in a study of lymphopenia after photon versus proton radiotherapy. Germline loops: CDR1 MGHDK, CDR2 SYGVNS. Between the trimmed V and J ends, which lost 3 bases and 2 bases, there was a span of 10 bases. The CDR3 spans 14 residues. On this clone: Antigen unknown.

Study-level points and caveats: Larger post-nadir TCR diversity loss correlated inversely with survival in deceased patients.

The method was immunoSEQ multiplex PCR; TCRdb's version includes in-frame clones alone and lacks a portion of them. The sample carries 50,000 to 65,000 clones, around 87% recorded once. The rearrangement joins TRBV25-1 to TRBJ1-2; D is perhaps TRBD1 (5 bases). The sample was peripheral blood, taken from a patient treated with proton-based radiotherapy. The receptor was derived from a man older than 75 with esophageal cancer. This CDR3 is CASSDLPGNYGYTF. The DNA of the CDR3 is TGTGCCAGCAGTGATCTCCCAGGGAACTATGGCTACACCTTC.